This T cell receptor beta chain comes out of a study of blood T cell repertoires in COVID-19. At the level of the study: The study drew acute and convalescent COVID-19 samples from the United States, Italy and Spain.

As processed by the authors: Estimation of nucleated cell counts was performed using reference gene primer amplification. Some clones are missing from TCRdb's copy, which holds only in-frame ones; the method was immunoSEQ multiplex PCR. The V and J calls and clone size are taken from that table; D and trimming were inferred from the DNA. This table has around 310,000 clones, roughly 89% appearing once. Germline values: CDR1 MDHEN, CDR2 SYDVKM. The length of the CDR3 is 14 residues. The V and J ends lost 5 bases and 4 bases respectively, with 12 bases between them. V is TRBV28 and J is TRBJ1-3; maybe TRBD1 (5 bases). This clonotype originated in a woman aged 40 to 49 with COVID-19, enrolled during active disease. Specimen: peripheral blood. The CDR3 here is CASSPLRTGNTIYF. The CDR3, as DNA: TGTGCCAGCAGTCCCCTACGGACAGGAAACACCATATATTTT.